The TCR beta chain described here comes from a study of beta chain features in type 1 diabetes. The CDR3 is 15 residues long. The trim removed 4 bases at V and 3 bases at J, leaving 7 bases unmatched. This clone was detected only a few times. Investigators reverse transcribed all isolated RNA, so they sequenced expressed TCRB transcripts. Profiled with immunoSEQ multiplex PCR; TCRdb holds only in-frame clones, not every one. The table records roughly 60,000 clones, approximately 62% of them present only once. The clonotype was recovered from a woman younger than 35 in good health. The chain joins TRBV23-1 to TRBJ2-7; TRBD1 matches 9 bases. TRBV23-1 qualifies as an ORF whose function is uncertain. Sequencing was performed on Tregs from blood. CDR3 amino acids: CASSRPGQGSYEQYF. CDR3 DNA sequence: TGCGCCAGCAGTCGACCGGGACAGGGAAGCTACGAGCAGTACTTC.